The 15 T cell receptor beta chains presented below share a single source sample, sequenced in a study of somatic mutations in cytotoxic T cells in rheumatoid arthritis. Method: immunoSEQ multiplex PCR; TCRdb's copy keeps in-frame clones and lacks some. Here the sample spans 15,000 to 20,000 clones, approximately 80% being singletons. Sequenced sample: CD8+ T cells sorted from blood. All receptors come from an adult with rheumatoid arthritis.

The chain couples TRBV7-9 to TRBJ2-6; D is undetermined. V gave up 1 base and J gave up 5 bases, with 6 bases separating them. This CDR3 spans 14 amino acids. Germline lookup yields CDR1 SEHNR and CDR2 FQNEAQ (reference sequence). CDR3 sequence: CASSLGGRANVLTF. The CDR3 region has the DNA TGTGCCAGCAGCTTAGGGGGAAGGGCCAACGTCCTGACTTTC.

The chain recombines TRBV11-2 with TRBJ2-7; TRBD1 matches 9 bases. Trimming at V came to 5 bases and at J to 1 base, leaving 6 bases not matched to a gene. Germline CDR1 and CDR2: SGHAT and FQNNGV. The CDR3 length is 15 residues. The CDR3 DNA reads TGTGCCAGCAGCGCCGGGGGACAGGGATCCTACGAGCAGTACGTC. It translates to CASSAGGQGSYEQYV.

This clone was observed a few times. The rearrangement links TRBV2 to TRBJ1-2; TRBD1 matches 10 bases. CDR1 and CDR2 from the germline V gene are SNHLY and FYNNEI. This CDR3 is built from 12 residues. The CDR3 sequence: CLRQGAYGGYTF. CDR3 DNA: TGTCTCCGACAGGGGGCTTATGGTGGCTACACCTTC.

The rearrangement links TRBV14 to TRBJ2-7; 9 positions agree with TRBD1. The CDR3 runs to 15 residues. Unmatched junction bases numbered 5, after V lost 2 bases and J lost 3 bases. Germline CDR1 is SGHDN and CDR2 is FVKESK. The CDR3 DNA follows: TGTGCCAGCAGCCAAATCCGGACAGGGGTCTACGAGCAGTACTTC. It translates to CASSQIRTGVYEQYF.

The genes are TRBV19 and TRBJ2-2; D uncertain. The CDR3 is 10 residues long. The V gene lost 9 bases and the J gene lost 6 bases, with 5 bases spanning the gap. CDR1 is LNHDA, CDR2 SQIVND, per germline (reference sequence). This CDR3 is CASLAGELFF. Here the CDR3 DNA reads TGTGCCAGCCTCGCCGGGGAGCTGTTTTTT. Full variable domain (missing parts from reference TRBV19 and TRBJ2-2): DGGITQSPKYLFRKEGQNVTLSCEQNLNHDAMYWYRQDPGQGLRLIYYSQIVNDFQKGDIAEGYSVSREKKESFPLTVTSAQKNPTAFYLCASLAGELFFGEGSRLTVL.

V gene TRBV13 combines with J gene TRBJ2-1, with D possibly matching TRBD1 (7 bases). In germline, CDR1 is PRHDT, CDR2 FYEKMQ (reference sequence). V lost 5 bases to trimming and J lost 7 bases, with 18 bases between them. This CDR3 has 15 residues. CDR3 protein: CASSEGGGDLNEQFF. CDR3 DNA sequence: TGTGCCAGCAGCGAAGGAGGGGGCGATTTGAATGAGCAGTTCTTC.

The J gene is TRBJ1-2, the V gene TRBV7-8, with TRBD1 matching over 8 bases. The CDR3 totals 17 residues. The germline V gene has CDR1 SGHVS and CDR2 FQNEAQ. V gave up 4 bases and J gave up 1 base; unmatched junction bases: 11. As DNA, the CDR3 is TGTGCCAGCAGCTCAAACATCAGACAGGGGCTTAACTATGGCTACACCTTC. Translating gives CASSSNIRQGLNYGYTF.

CDR3 protein: CASSPSVLYGYTF. CDR3 nucleotide sequence: TGTGCCAGCAGCCCCTCGGTCCTATATGGCTACACCTTC. This sequence joins TRBV9 and TRBJ1-2; D gene uncertain. This CDR3 is built from 13 residues. Germline values: CDR1 SGDLS, CDR2 YYNGEE. Trimming left V 4 bases short and J 5 bases short, with 12 bases between.

This clone was recorded a few times. The rearrangement joins TRBV6-1 to TRBJ2-7, with a tentative D call TRBD1 (5 bases). This CDR3 comprises 15 residues. V was pared by 4 bases and J by 0 bases, with 13 bases between. Per germline, CDR1 MNHNS and CDR2 SASEGT. The CDR3 loop is CASSVGHESSYEQYF. Written as DNA, the CDR3 is TGTGCCAGCAGTGTTGGACACGAAAGCTCCTACGAGCAGTACTTC.

The chain joins TRBV4-1 to TRBJ2-2, with D unresolved. Germline lookup yields CDR1 MGHRA and CDR2 YSYEKL. V was cut by 1 base and J by 3 bases, with 12 bases left in between. This CDR3 spans 16 amino acids. CDR3 DNA sequence: TGCGCCAGCAGCCAAGTAGTAGGGTACGACACCGGGGAGCTGTTTTTT. Protein: CASSQVVGYDTGELFF.

This chain uses TRBV28 with TRBJ2-7; D ambiguous. CDR1 is MDHEN, CDR2 SYDVKM, per germline. The germline V and J ends were trimmed by 8 bases and 3 bases, with 11 bases remaining between them. The CDR3 loop spans 12 amino acids. DNA of the CDR3: TGTGCCAGCGGGATCGAGAACTACGAGCAGTACTTC. Translation gives CASGIENYEQYF.

The rearrangement uses TRBV4-1 and TRBJ2-7; 12 bases match TRBD1. CDR1 and CDR2 from the germline V gene are MGHRA and YSYEKL. The CDR3 has 14 amino acids. The V segment lost 3 bases and the J segment 4 bases; nucleotides outside the gene matches: 1. For the CDR3, the DNA is TGCGCCAGCAGCCAGGGACAGGGGGCTTACGAGCAGTACTTC. This translates into CASSQGQGAYEQYF.

This clone is medium-sized (0.01 to 0.1%). This chain uses TRBV2 with TRBJ1-3; D remains ambiguous. Germline-derived CDR1 and CDR2 are SNHLY and FYNNEI. The CDR3 runs 15 residues. V was clipped by 6 bases and J by 4 bases, with 16 bases between them. CDR3 sequence reads: CASSQAYGPGNTIYF. CDR3 coding DNA: TGTGCCAGCAGCCAAGCATATGGTCCCGGAAACACCATATATTTT.

CDR3 loop: CASSQDSPPKQYF. CDR3 coding DNA: TGCGCCAGCAGCCAAGATTCCCCCCCTAAGCAGTACTTC. The J gene is TRBJ2-7, the V gene TRBV4-1, with no clear D. Trimming removed 0 bases from V and 8 bases from J, with 11 bases in between. The CDR3 runs 13 residues. Per the germline V gene, CDR1 is MGHRA and CDR2 is YSYEKL.

This clone came up a few times. The V call is TRBV6-5, the J call TRBJ2-1; TRBD1 matches at 11 bases. V shed 10 bases and J 8 bases; nucleotides not matched to a gene: 10. Per germline, CDR1 MNHEY and CDR2 SVGAGI. The CDR3 runs to 14 residues. CDR3 nucleotide sequence: TGTGCCATCCGGAGGGACAGGGGGTTGGATGAGCAGTTCTTC. This encodes CAIRRDRGLDEQFF.